These 10 T cell receptor beta chains came from one sample sequenced in a study of T cell responses to AZD1222 COVID-19 vaccine. The protocol was immunoSEQ multiplex PCR, while the TCRdb copy is restricted to in-frame clones and leaves out a portion. Seen here are some 150,000 clones, approximately 92% observed once, and the top ten hold approximately 3.6%. The sample consisted of peripheral blood, taken 28 days after the second AZD1222 dose. The origin of the receptors is an adult who received the AZD1222 COVID-19 vaccine.

The chain combines TRBV6-5 with TRBJ1-1, with unresolved D. V lost 5 bases, J lost 0 bases, and 7 bases lay in between. CDR3 size: 13 residues. Germline CDR1 reads MNHEY; CDR2 reads SVGAGI. The CDR3 sequence: CASSRIMNTEAFF. The CDR3 DNA is TGTGCCAGCAGTAGAATCATGAACACTGAAGCTTTCTTT.

The V call is TRBV4-1, the J call TRBJ2-7, with D uncertain. The germline V gene encodes CDR1 MGHRA and CDR2 YSYEKL. The CDR3 spans 14 residues. V lost 3 bases to trimming and J lost 1 base, with 10 bases between them. CDR3 coding DNA: TGCGCCAGCAGCCAGTGGACGGTATCCTACGAGCAGTACTTC. The encoded protein is CASSQWTVSYEQYF.

This chain links TRBV10-2 with TRBJ2-1; 11 bases agree with TRBD2. The length of the CDR3 is 16 residues. Per the germline V gene, CDR1 is WSHSY and CDR2 is SAAADI. With 3 bases clipped from V and 7 bases from J, the junction kept 8 bases outside the gene matches. This CDR3 reads CASSDLRLAGGNEQFF. DNA for the CDR3: TGCGCCAGCAGTGATTTACGGCTAGCGGGGGGAAATGAGCAGTTCTTC.

J is TRBJ2-3 and V is TRBV10-2; D may be TRBD1 or TRBD2 (6 bases each). The CDR3 consists of 13 residues. Germline V gene lookup returns CDR1 WSHSY and CDR2 SAAADI. Trimming left V 8 bases short and J 2 bases short, with 11 bases between. CDR3 in amino acids: CASRGPNTDTQYF. As DNA, the CDR3 is TGCGCCAGCCGGGGGCCCAACACAGATACGCAGTATTTT.

V usage is TRBV7-3 and J usage is TRBJ1-2, with D uncertain. Between the trimmed V and J ends, which lost 5 bases and 1 base, there was a span of 11 bases. The CDR3 contains 14 residues. CDR1 is SGHTA, CDR2 FQGTGA, per germline. CDR3 nucleotides: TGTGCCAGCAGCGGAGGGAGCAATAACTATGGCTACACCTTC. Its translation: CASSGGSNNYGYTF.

The gene calls are TRBV5-4 and TRBJ1-1, with a tentative D call TRBD1 (6 bases). Germline CDR1 is SGHNT and CDR2 is YYREEE (reference sequence). The ends were cut back, 0 bases at V and 0 bases at J, with 15 bases in the middle. This CDR3 spans 17 amino acids. CDR3 DNA: TGTGCCAGCAGCTTGGATGTTGGGCAGGGGTTGAACACTGAAGCTTTCTTT. This sequence encodes CASSLDVGQGLNTEAFF. The full variable domain, its missing parts supplied by reference TRBV5-4 and TRBJ1-1, is ETGVTQSPTHLIKTRGQQVTLRCSSQSGHNTVSWYQQALGQGPQFIFQYYREEENGRGNFPPRFSGLQFPNYSSELNVNALELDDSALYLCASSLDVGQGLNTEAFFGQGTRLTVV.

CDR3 sequence: CASSLGHGANEQYF. The CDR3 nucleotides are TGTGCCAGCAGCTTGGGACATGGGGCCAACGAGCAGTACTTC. The V gene is TRBV5-4, the J gene TRBJ2-7, with D perhaps TRBD1 (5 bases). CDR1 and CDR2 (germline): SGHNT, YYREEE (reference sequence). V dropped 0 bases and J dropped 5 bases, with 12 bases sitting between them. The CDR3 has 14 residues.

This chain links TRBV29-1 with TRBJ1-2, with 9 bases fitting TRBD1. CDR3 length equals 13 residues. The junction had 4 bases not matched to a gene; V was cut back by 4 bases and J by 4 bases. Germline-derived CDR1 and CDR2 are SQVTM and ANQGSEA. As DNA, the CDR3 is TGCAGCGTTGGGACAGGGGAAACCTATGGCTACACCTTC. It encodes CSVGTGETYGYTF.

The V gene is TRBV7-9, the J gene TRBJ2-4; 8 bases line up with TRBD2. Germline-derived CDR1 and CDR2 are SEHNR and FQNEAQ (reference sequence). The J segment lost 0 bases and the V segment lost 5 bases, leaving 12 bases of the junction unmatched. The CDR3 is made up of 18 amino acids. This chain's CDR3 is CASSPTRLAGTAKNIQYF. CDR3 sequence (DNA): TGTGCCAGCAGCCCGACGAGGCTAGCGGGTACAGCCAAAAACATTCAGTACTTC.

The chain recombines TRBV24-1 with TRBJ1-1; 8 bases are a match to TRBD1. The V gene end was trimmed by 3 bases and the J gene end by 3 bases; junction bases not matched to a gene: 5. This CDR3 comprises 15 residues. The germline CDR1 and CDR2 sequences are KGHDR and SFDVKD. The CDR3 DNA is TGTGCCACCAGTGATCCTCAACAGGGGGACACTGAAGCTTTCTTT. Translation: CATSDPQQGDTEAFF.